A selection of T cell receptor beta chains follows, all from one sample in a study of OX40 agonist ivuxolimab in advanced cancers. The assay was immunoSEQ multiplex PCR, and TCRdb's table has in-frame clones only and misses some. Among about 67,000 clones listed, about 80% were seen once. Sequenced here: CD4+ or CD8+ T cells sorted from blood, sampled in a trial of the OX40 agonist ivuxolimab. The receptors come from an adult with an advanced solid tumor such as melanoma, head and neck, liver or kidney cancer. Each CDR3 is given with its conserved first and last residue. Fields, in order: V gene, J gene, CDR3 protein.

>TRBV11-2|TRBJ2-1
CASSRSSEQFF
>TRBV18|TRBJ2-1
CASSPPGTDYNEQFF
>TRBV7-2|TRBJ2-5
CASSRLAGHQETQYF
>TRBV6-5|TRBJ1-3
CASSYGGGAGNTIYF
>TRBV11-2|TRBJ1-2
CASSPGTGGYGYTF
>TRBV6-5|TRBJ1-5
CASSYGARNQPQHF
>TRBV7-9|TRBJ1-3
CASSYDSSGNTIYF
>TRBV6-5|TRBJ1-5
CASSYLGRGQPQHF
>TRBV11-2|TRBJ1-2
CASSISYGYTF
>TRBV5-1|TRBJ2-2
CASSLWQGGPGELFF
>TRBV5-5|TRBJ1-5
CASSSGGTGGQPQHF
>TRBV10-3|TRBJ1-1
CAIKEGQGYTEAFF